These 9 T cell receptor beta chains were sequenced from one sample in a study of shared clonotypes between healthy human individuals. Measured with immunoSEQ multiplex PCR; TCRdb has only the in-frame clones, and not every one. The profile shows millions of clones, 90% to 95% of them singletons. The sequenced sample consisted of naive CD4+ T cells from PBMCs. As to subset: CD45RA+ positively selected. The receptors come from a man in his late teens or twenties in good health. Some clones in this sample may be carry-over from other donors' samples.

J is TRBJ1-6 and V is TRBV13; D is ambiguous. This CDR3 contains 14 residues. CDR1 is PRHDT, CDR2 FYEKMQ, per germline (reference sequence). Trimming removed 5 bases from V and 0 bases from J, with 5 bases in between. In DNA form, the CDR3 reads TGTGCCAGCAGCACGAGCTCCTATAATTCACCCCTCCACTTT. It specifies CASSTSSYNSPLHF.

The rearrangement joins TRBV6-6 to TRBJ2-1, with TRBD1 matching 10 bases. Germline CDR1 is MNHNY and CDR2 is SVGAGI (reference sequence). This CDR3 is 12 amino acids long. The trim removed 6 bases at V and 14 bases at J, leaving 7 bases unmatched. In DNA form, the CDR3 reads TGTGCCAGCAGCTTCCTTGGACAGGGGGAGTTCTTC. Amino acids: CASSFLGQGEFF.

The V gene is TRBV5-6, the J gene TRBJ2-1, with a possible D match to TRBD2 (5 bases). The CDR3 consists of 15 residues. Trimming removed 4 bases from V and 0 bases from J, with 11 bases in between. The germline V gene has CDR1 SGHDT and CDR2 YYEEEE. CDR3 nucleotide sequence: TGTGCCAGCAGCGAGGCGGGCAGCTCCTACAATGAGCAGTTCTTC. Protein product: CASSEAGSSYNEQFF.

V usage is TRBV7-2 and J usage is TRBJ1-1, with D perhaps matching TRBD1 (5 bases). There are 14 residues in the CDR3. Germline V CDR1 and CDR2: SGHTA, FQGNSA. Trimming pared 4 bases from V and 4 bases from J, leaving 13 bases between. CDR3 in amino acids: CASSSRAGGTEAFF. The DNA of the CDR3 is TGTGCCAGCAGCTCCCGAGCGGGGGGCACTGAAGCTTTCTTT.

The rearrangement joins TRBV5-1 to TRBJ2-1, with no clear D. The CDR3 runs 11 residues. The V end was cut by 8 bases, the J end by 4 bases, with 7 bases between. Germline V lookup: CDR1 SGHRS, CDR2 YFSETQ. CDR3 loop: CASTEYNEQFF. The CDR3 nucleotides read TGCGCCAGTACAGAATACAATGAGCAGTTCTTC.

The chain recombines TRBV7-2 with TRBJ2-7; D not resolved. The CDR3 is made up of 13 amino acids. The V end lost 1 base, the J end lost 2 bases, and 6 bases lay between the germline ends. CDR1 and CDR2 from the germline V gene are SGHTA and FQGNSA. The CDR3 reads CASSLVNTYEQYF. In DNA form, the CDR3 reads TGTGCCAGCAGCTTAGTGAATACCTACGAGCAGTACTTC.

This clone was detected only a few times. The chain uses TRBV10-3 and TRBJ1-5; D gene uncertain. The germline V gene encodes CDR1 ENHRY and CDR2 SYGVKD. The V gene lost 3 bases and the J gene lost 7 bases, with 10 bases spanning the gap. The CDR3 has 13 residues. CDR3 in amino acids: CAISERVRQPQHF. The CDR3 bases are TGTGCCATCAGTGAAAGGGTAAGGCAGCCCCAGCATTTT.

V gene TRBV12-5 combines with J gene TRBJ1-2; 8 bases match TRBD1. CDR1 LGHNT and CDR2 FRNRAP come from the germline V gene. CDR3 length equals 15 residues. The V and J ends lost 5 bases and 5 bases, in that order; junction bases with no gene match: 10. The CDR3 here is CASGASGTGGYGYTF. In DNA, the CDR3 is TGTGCTAGTGGTGCCTCCGGGACAGGTGGATATGGCTACACCTTC. The entire variable domain, with the rest obtained from reference TRBV12-5 and TRBJ1-2, is as follows: DARVTQTPRHKVTEMGQEVTMRCQPILGHNTVFWYRQTMMQGLELLAYFRNRAPLDDSGMPKDRFSAEMPDATLATLKIQPSEPRDSAVYFCASGASGTGGYGYTFGSGTRLTVV.

This clone appeared a few times. Distinct nucleotide sequences in the sample also encode this CDR3. J is TRBJ1-1 and V is TRBV28, with D hard to call. Trimming removed 4 bases at V and 0 bases at J, with 9 bases between. The germline gives CDR1 MDHEN, CDR2 SYDVKM. This CDR3 is built from 14 residues. The CDR3 nucleotides are TGTGCCAGCAGTTCCCCAGGCATGAACACTGAAGCTTTCTTT. It yields the protein CASSSPGMNTEAFF.